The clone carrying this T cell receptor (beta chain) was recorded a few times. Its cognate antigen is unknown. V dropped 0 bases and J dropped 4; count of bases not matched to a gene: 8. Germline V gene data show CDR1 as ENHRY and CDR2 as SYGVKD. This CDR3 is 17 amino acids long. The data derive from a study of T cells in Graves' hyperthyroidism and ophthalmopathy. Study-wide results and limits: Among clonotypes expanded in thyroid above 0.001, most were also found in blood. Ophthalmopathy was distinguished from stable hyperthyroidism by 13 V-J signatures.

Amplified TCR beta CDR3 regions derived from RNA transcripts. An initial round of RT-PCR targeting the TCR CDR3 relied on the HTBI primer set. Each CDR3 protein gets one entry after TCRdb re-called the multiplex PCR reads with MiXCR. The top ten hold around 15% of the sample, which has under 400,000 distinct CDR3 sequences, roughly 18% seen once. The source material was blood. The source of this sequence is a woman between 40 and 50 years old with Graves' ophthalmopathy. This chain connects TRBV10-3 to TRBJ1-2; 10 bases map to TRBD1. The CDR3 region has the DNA TGTGCCATCAGTGAGTCGACTCCGACAGGGGGCGGCTATGGCTACACCTTC. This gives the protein CAISESTPTGGGYGYTF.